The T cell receptor beta chain under discussion was sequenced for a study of blood T cells in healthy people across ages. Primers used in a second PCR of roughly 6 to 11 cycles were a sample-barcoded 5' primer and a J-beta primer mix. MiXCR, applied by TCRdb to the 5' RACE reads, yields one record per CDR3 protein. The table lists roughly 680,000 distinct CDR3 sequences, more than 20% of them singletons. Source material: blood. The origin of this receptor is a man between 65 and 79 years old in good health.

This CDR3 is CASSLKRAQGEQYF. The CDR3 region has the DNA TGTGCCAGCAGTTTGAAGAGGGCGCAAGGCGAGCAGTACTTC. The chain joins TRBV12-3 or TRBV12-4 to TRBJ2-7; tentatively, D is TRBD2 (5 bases). Trimming shortened V by 3 bases and J by 6 bases, and 15 bases separated the two germline ends. The length of the CDR3 is 14 residues.